This T cell receptor (beta chain) originates from a study of OX40 agonist ivuxolimab in advanced cancers. Study overall: Cohort: around 79% men, mean age around 61, aged roughly 23 to 79. The study's findings and limits: Researchers report that CD8+ T cells had, on average, more expanded clones than CD4+. CD4+ and CD8+ blood T cells expanded clonally by week 6 at 0.1 to 3.0 mg/kg.

Some clones are missing from TCRdb's copy, which holds only in-frame ones; the method was immunoSEQ multiplex PCR. The table includes approximately 66,000 clones, around 85% detected once. As concerns this clone: Its antigen is currently unknown.

Sequenced here: CD4+ or CD8+ T cells sorted from blood, sampled in a trial of the OX40 agonist ivuxolimab. This receptor was obtained from an adult with an advanced solid tumor such as melanoma, head and neck, liver or kidney cancer.

The CDR3 DNA sequence: TGTGCCAGCAGCTTTTCGGGGGGCGATCACGAGCAGTACTTC. It specifies CASSFSGGDHEQYF. This chain connects TRBV7-6 to TRBJ2-7; D perhaps matches TRBD2 (7 bases). V was trimmed by 3 bases and J by 5 bases, leaving 14 bases between them. Per the germline V gene, CDR1 is SGHVS and CDR2 is FNYEAQ. The CDR3 is 14 amino acids. Full variable domain (rest looked up from reference TRBV7-6 and TRBJ2-7): GAGVSQSPRYKVTKRGQDVALRCDPISGHVSLYWYRQALGQGPEFLTYFNYEAQQDKSGLPNDRFSAERPEGSISTLTIQRTEQRDSAMYRCASSFSGGDHEQYFGPGTRLTVT.